Listed here are 12 T cell receptor beta chains from one sample, sequenced in a study of T-cell reconstitution after alpha-beta-depleted transplantation in children. Unique molecular identifiers were built into the TCRbeta library. MiXCR was run by TCRdb on the PCR reads, yielding one entry per CDR3 protein. The sample includes around 600,000 distinct CDR3 sequences, around 16% seen only once; the top ten take approximately 1.1%. The sequenced sample was PBMCs from the stem cell graft donor, obtained from the stem cell graft. These receptors all come from a human donor who donated a stem cell graft to a child with acute myeloid leukemia.

This clonotype came up many times. The rearrangement uses TRBV6-5 and TRBJ1-4; 8 bases are a match to TRBD1. J was trimmed by 5 bases and V by 0 bases; bases with no gene match: 11. The CDR3 spans 18 residues. Looked up from germline, CDR1 is MNHEY and CDR2 is SVGAGI. The CDR3 here is CASSYSFGQGRGNEKLFF. The CDR3 bases are TGTGCCAGCAGTTACTCCTTTGGACAGGGAAGGGGCAATGAAAAACTGTTTTTT.

In its sample, this clonotype was seen a few times. The junction does not match germline at one end; this may be a read error. The chain joins TRBV20-1 to TRBJ2-5; possibly TRBD2 for D (6 bases). This CDR3 is 16 amino acids long. Germline CDR1 and CDR2: DFQATT and SNEGSKA (reference sequence). As DNA, the CDR3 is TGCTGTGCTTGGGGGGTTAAAAGCCTATACAGGGAGACCCAGTACTTC. Its protein is CCAWGVKSLYRETQYF.

This chain joins TRBV6-2 or TRBV6-3 and TRBJ2-6, with D tentatively TRBD1 (6 bases). The CDR3 contains 19 residues. Trimming stripped 4 bases from V and 0 bases from J, with 19 bases between. Germline CDR1 and CDR2: MNHEY and SVGEGT. The CDR3 loop reads CASSWSRQAVSSGANVLTF. Written as DNA, the CDR3 is TGTGCCAGCAGTTGGTCCAGACAGGCCGTATCCTCTGGGGCCAACGTCCTGACTTTC.

V is TRBV5-1 and J is TRBJ1-2; possible D gene TRBD1, 5 bases. Trimming cost V 4 bases and J 6 bases, with 13 bases left between them. The CDR3 sequence is 13 residues long. The V gene's germline CDR1 is SGHRS and CDR2 YFSETQ. CDR3 nucleotides: TGCGCCAGCAGCCTGGGCAGGGAAGATGGCTACACCTTC. It codes for CASSLGREDGYTF. The full variable domain, its missing parts supplied by reference TRBV5-1 and TRBJ1-2, is KAGVTQTPRYLIKTRGQQVTLSCSPISGHRSVSWYQQTPGQGLQFLFEYFSETQRNKGNFPGRFSGRQFSNSRSEMNVSTLELGDSALYLCASSLGREDGYTFGSGTRLTVV.

Turning to this clonotype: This may be a read error: a much more frequent sequence differs by one nucleotide. The chain has TRBV20-1 and TRBJ2-1; D remains unclear. The CDR3 spans 11 residues. Deletions cut 5 bases from V and 6 bases from J, with 8 bases between. Germline V CDR1 and CDR2: DFQATT, SNEGSKA (reference sequence). The CDR3 DNA is TGCAGTGCTTACCGTCGCAATGAGCAGTTCTTC. This gives the protein CSAYRRNEQFF.

This clonotype was found a few times. V gene TRBV7-9 combines with J gene TRBJ2-3, with D tentatively TRBD2 (5 bases). With 11 bases removed from V and 1 base from J, the gap between germline ends came to 13 bases. The CDR3 totals 13 residues. Germline V gene sequence: CDR1 SEHNR, CDR2 FQNEAQ (reference sequence). The DNA for the CDR3 is TGTGCCGGGTTAGAACTAGGCACAGATACGCAGTATTTT. Translation gives CAGLELGTDTQYF.

This clonotype was seen ten or more times. The gene calls are TRBV7-9 and TRBJ2-7; D is possibly TRBD1 (5 bases). Trimming left V 5 bases short and J 3 bases short, with 11 bases between. Germline V gives CDR1 SEHNR, CDR2 FQNEAQ (reference sequence). The CDR3 covers 13 residues. The CDR3 region is CASSPGHSYEQYF. CDR3 DNA: TGTGCCAGCAGCCCAGGACATAGCTACGAGCAGTACTTC. The full variable domain, rest sourced from reference TRBV7-9 and TRBJ2-7, is DTGVSQNPRHKITKRGQNVTFRCDPISEHNRLYWYRQTLGQGPEFLTYFQNEAQLEKSRLLSDRFSAERPKGSFSTLEIQRTEQGDSAMYLCASSPGHSYEQYFGPGTRLTVT.

This chain connects TRBV11-3 to TRBJ2-1; no firm D call. Germline V gives CDR1 SGHNT, CDR2 YENEEA. V lost 3 bases and J lost 8, with 14 bases in between. This CDR3 is 14 amino acids long. The CDR3 bases are TGTGCCAGCAGCTTGCACGAGGCGACTGATGAGCAGTTCTTC. It translates to CASSLHEATDEQFF.

There are many counts of this clonotype. J is TRBJ1-1 and V is TRBV29-1; no definite D call. The CDR3 is 12 residues long. The germline V gene encodes CDR1 SQVTM and CDR2 ANQGSEA. Deletions cut 1 base from V and 4 bases from J, with 7 bases between. The CDR3 DNA reads TGCAGCGTTGAAGTTTCAGCCACTGAAGCTTTCTTT. Its translation is CSVEVSATEAFF. Full variable domain (rest looked up from reference TRBV29-1 and TRBJ1-1): SAVISQKPSRDICQRGTSLTIQCQVDSQVTMMFWYRQQPGQSLTLIATANQGSEATYESGFVIDKFPISRPNLTFSTLTVSNMSPEDSSIYLCSVEVSATEAFFGQGTRLTVV.

This clonotype occurred many times. This chain connects TRBV20-1 to TRBJ2-4, with TRBD1 as a possible D gene (6 bases). The CDR3 loop spans 12 amino acids. V lost 5 bases to trimming and J lost 13 bases, with 18 bases between them. Germline V CDR1 and CDR2: DFQATT, SNEGSKA (reference sequence). Here the CDR3 DNA reads TGCAGTGCTGGGCCGGGGCAGGGGCAGCAGTACTTC. This gives the protein CSAGPGQGQQYF.

The table lists this clonotype with many counts. The V gene is TRBV5-5, the J gene TRBJ2-6; D remains ambiguous. The CDR3 totals 16 residues. Per germline, CDR1 SGHKS and CDR2 YYEKEE (reference sequence). Trimming pared 0 bases from V and 2 bases from J, leaving 9 bases between. The CDR3 DNA sequence: TGTGCCAGCAGCTTGGGTCGGGTAGCTGGGGCCAACGTCCTGACTTTC. This gives the protein CASSLGRVAGANVLTF.

Ten or more counts support this clonotype. This sequence joins TRBV29-1 and TRBJ1-1; 7 nucleotides agree with TRBD1. Germline CDR1 is SQVTM and CDR2 is ANQGSEA. V lost 1 base to trimming and J lost 4 bases; unmatched junction nucleotides: 0. The CDR3 extends over 12 amino acids. The CDR3 sequence: CSVEGTGTEAFF. The CDR3 coding sequence is TGCAGCGTTGAAGGGACAGGCACTGAAGCTTTCTTT.